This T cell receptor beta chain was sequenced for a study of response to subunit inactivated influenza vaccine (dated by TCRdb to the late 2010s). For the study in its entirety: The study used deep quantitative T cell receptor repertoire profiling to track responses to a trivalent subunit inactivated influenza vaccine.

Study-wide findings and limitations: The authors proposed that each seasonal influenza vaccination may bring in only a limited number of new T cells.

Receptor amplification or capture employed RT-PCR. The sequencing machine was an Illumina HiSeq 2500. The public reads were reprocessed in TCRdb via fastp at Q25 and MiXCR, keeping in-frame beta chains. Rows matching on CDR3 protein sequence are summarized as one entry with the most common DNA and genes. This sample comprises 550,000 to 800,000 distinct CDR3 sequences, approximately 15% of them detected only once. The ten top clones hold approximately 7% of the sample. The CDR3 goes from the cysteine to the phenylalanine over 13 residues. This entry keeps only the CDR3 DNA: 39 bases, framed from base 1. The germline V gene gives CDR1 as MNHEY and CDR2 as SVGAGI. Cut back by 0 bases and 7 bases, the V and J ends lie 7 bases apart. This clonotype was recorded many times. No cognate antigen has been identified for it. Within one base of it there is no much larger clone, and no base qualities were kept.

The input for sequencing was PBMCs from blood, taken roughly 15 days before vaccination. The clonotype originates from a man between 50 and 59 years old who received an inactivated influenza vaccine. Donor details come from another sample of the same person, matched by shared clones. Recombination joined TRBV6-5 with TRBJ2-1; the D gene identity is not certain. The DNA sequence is TGTGCCAGCAGTTACTCGAGTGAAAATGAGCAGTTCTTC. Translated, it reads CASSYSSENEQFF.